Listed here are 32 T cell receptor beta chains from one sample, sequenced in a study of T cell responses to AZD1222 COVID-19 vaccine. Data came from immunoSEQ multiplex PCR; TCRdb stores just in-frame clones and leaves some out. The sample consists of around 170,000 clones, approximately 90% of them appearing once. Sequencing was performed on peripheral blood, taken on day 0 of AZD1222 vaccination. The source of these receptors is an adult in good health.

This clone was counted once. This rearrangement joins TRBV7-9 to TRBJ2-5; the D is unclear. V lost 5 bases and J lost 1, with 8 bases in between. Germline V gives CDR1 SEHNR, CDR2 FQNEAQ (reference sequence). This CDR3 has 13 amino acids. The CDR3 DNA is TGTGCCAGCAGCCTGTTTGCCCAAGAGACCCAGTACTTC. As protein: CASSLFAQETQYF.

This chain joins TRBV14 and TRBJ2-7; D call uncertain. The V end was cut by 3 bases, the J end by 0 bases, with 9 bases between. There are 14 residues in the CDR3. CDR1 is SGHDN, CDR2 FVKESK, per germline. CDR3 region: CASSHVLFSYEQYF. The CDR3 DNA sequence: TGTGCCAGCAGCCACGTTCTCTTCTCCTACGAGCAGTACTTC.

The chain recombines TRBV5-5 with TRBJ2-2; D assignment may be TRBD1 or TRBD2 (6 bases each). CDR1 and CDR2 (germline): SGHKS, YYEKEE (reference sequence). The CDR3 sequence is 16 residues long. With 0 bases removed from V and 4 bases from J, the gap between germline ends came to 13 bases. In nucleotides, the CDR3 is TGTGCCAGCAGCTTGGCGGGGGCCCCATCCACCGGGGAGCTGTTTTTT. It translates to CASSLAGAPSTGELFF.

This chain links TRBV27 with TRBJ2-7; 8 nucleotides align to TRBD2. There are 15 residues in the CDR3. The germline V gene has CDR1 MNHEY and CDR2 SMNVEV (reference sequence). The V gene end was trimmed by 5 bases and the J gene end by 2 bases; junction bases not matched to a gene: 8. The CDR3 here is CASSPSKGLAYEQYF. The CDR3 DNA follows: TGTGCCAGCAGTCCTTCCAAGGGACTAGCCTACGAGCAGTACTTC.

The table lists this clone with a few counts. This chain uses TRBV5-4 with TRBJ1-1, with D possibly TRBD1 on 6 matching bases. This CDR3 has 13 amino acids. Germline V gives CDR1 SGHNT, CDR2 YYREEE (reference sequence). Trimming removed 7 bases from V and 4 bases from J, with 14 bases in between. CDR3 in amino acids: CASGARGSTEAFF. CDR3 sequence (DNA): TGTGCCAGCGGAGCTAGGGGGTCCACTGAAGCTTTCTTT.

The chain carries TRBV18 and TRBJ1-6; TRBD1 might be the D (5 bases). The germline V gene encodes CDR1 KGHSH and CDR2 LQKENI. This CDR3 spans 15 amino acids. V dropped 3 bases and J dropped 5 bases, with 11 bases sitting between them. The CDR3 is CASSPEGPNNSPLHF. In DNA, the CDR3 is TGTGCCAGCTCACCCGAGGGACCGAATAATTCACCCCTCCACTTT.

In nucleotides, the CDR3 is TGTGCCAGCAGTCCGGGACCCAACGAGCAGTACTTC. This sequence encodes CASSPGPNEQYF. The V and J genes are TRBV6-2 or TRBV6-3 and TRBJ2-7; D possibly uses TRBD1 or TRBD2 (5 bases each). The ends were cut back, 5 bases at V and 5 bases at J, with 10 bases in the middle. The CDR3 length is 12 residues. Germline assignment: CDR1 MNHEY and CDR2 SVGEGT.

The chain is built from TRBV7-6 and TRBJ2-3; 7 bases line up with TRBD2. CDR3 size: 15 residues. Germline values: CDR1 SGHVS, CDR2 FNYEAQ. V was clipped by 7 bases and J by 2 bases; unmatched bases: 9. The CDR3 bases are TGTGCCAGCACAAAGAGGCGGGAGCCCACAGATACGCAGTATTTT. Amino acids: CASTKRREPTDTQYF. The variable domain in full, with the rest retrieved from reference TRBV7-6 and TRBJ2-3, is GAGVSQSPRYKVTKRGQDVALRCDPISGHVSLYWYRQALGQGPEFLTYFNYEAQQDKSGLPNDRFSAERPEGSISTLTIQRTEQRDSAMYRCASTKRREPTDTQYFGPGTRLTVL.

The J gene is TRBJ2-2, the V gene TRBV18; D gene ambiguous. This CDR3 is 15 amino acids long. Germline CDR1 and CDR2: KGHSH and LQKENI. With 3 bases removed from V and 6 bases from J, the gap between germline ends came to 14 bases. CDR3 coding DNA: TGTGCCAGCTCACCTACGGCTCCCGGCCCCGGGGAGCTGTTTTTT. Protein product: CASSPTAPGPGELFF.

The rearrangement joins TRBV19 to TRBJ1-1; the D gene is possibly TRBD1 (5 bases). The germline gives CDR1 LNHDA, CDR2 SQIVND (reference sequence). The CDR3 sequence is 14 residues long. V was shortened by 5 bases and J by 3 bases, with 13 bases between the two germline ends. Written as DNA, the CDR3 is TGTGCCAGTAGTCCCTGGGGGGGAGACACTGAAGCTTTCTTT. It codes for CASSPWGGDTEAFF.

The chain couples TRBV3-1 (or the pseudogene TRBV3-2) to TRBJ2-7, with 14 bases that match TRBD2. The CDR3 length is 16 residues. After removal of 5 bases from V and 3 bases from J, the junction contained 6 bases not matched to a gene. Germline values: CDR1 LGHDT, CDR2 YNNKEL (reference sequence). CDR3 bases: TGTGCCAGCAGCAATATTGGGACTAGCGGGAGCTACGAGCAGTACTTC. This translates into CASSNIGTSGSYEQYF.

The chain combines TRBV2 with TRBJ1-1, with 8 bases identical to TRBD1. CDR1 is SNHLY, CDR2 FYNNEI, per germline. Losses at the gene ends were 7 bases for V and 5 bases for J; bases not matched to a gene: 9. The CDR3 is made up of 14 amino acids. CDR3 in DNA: TGTGCCAGCAATTTCGACAGGGGAGGAACTGAAGCTTTCTTT. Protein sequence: CASNFDRGGTEAFF.

The CDR3 loop reads CASSEDSYGYTF. The CDR3 coding sequence is TGTGCCAGCAGTGAAGACAGCTATGGCTACACCTTC. The chain uses TRBV7-9 and TRBJ1-2; TRBD1 is a possible D gene (5 bases). Trimming pared 6 bases from V and 4 bases from J, leaving 9 bases between. Per the germline V gene, CDR1 is SEHNR and CDR2 is FQNEAQ (reference sequence). The CDR3 loop spans 12 amino acids.

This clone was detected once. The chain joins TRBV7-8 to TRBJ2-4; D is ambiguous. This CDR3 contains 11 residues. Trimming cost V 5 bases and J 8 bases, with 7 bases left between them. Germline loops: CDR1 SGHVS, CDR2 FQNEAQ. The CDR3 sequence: CASSPRDIQYF. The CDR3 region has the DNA TGTGCCAGCAGCCCTCGGGACATTCAGTACTTC.

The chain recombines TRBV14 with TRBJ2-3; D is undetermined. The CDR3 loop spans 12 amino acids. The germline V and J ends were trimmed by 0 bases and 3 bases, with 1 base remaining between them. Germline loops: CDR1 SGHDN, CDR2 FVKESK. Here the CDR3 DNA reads TGTGCCAGCAGCCAAGAAACAGATACGCAGTATTTT. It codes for CASSQETDTQYF. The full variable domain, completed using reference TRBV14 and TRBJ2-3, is EAGVTQFPSHSVIEKGQTVTLRCDPISGHDNLYWYRRVMGKEIKFLLHFVKESKQDESGMPNNRFLAERTGGTYSTLKVQPAELEDSGVYFCASSQETDTQYFGPGTRLTVL.

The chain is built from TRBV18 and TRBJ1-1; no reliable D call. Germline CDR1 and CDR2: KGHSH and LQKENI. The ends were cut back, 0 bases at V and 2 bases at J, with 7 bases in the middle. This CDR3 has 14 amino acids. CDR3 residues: CASSPPNGNTEAFF. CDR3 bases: TGTGCCAGCTCACCACCAAACGGAAACACTGAAGCTTTCTTT.

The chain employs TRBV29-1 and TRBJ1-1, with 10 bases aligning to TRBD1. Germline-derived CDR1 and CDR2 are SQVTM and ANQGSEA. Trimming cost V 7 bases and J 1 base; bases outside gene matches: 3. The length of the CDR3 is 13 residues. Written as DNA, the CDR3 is TGCAGCGACCGGACAGGGGGGAACACTGAAGCTTTCTTT. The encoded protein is CSDRTGGNTEAFF.

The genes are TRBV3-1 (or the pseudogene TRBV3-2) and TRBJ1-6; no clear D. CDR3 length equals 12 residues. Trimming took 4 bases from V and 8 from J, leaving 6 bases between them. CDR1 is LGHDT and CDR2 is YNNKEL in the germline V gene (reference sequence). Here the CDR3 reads CASSLPYSPLHF. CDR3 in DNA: TGTGCCAGCAGCCTGCCTTATTCACCCCTCCACTTT.

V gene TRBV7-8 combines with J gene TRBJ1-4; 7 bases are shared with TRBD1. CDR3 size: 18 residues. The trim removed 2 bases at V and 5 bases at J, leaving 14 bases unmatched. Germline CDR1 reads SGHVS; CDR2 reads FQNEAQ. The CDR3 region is CASSLLLGIGTANEKLFF. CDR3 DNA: TGTGCCAGCAGCTTATTGCTTGGTATTGGGACAGCGAATGAAAAACTGTTTTTT.

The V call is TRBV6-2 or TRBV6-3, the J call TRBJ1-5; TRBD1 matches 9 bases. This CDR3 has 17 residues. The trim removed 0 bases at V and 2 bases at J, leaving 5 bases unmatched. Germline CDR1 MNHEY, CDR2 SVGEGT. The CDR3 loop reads CASSYSPGQGGNQPQHF. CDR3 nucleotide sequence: TGTGCCAGCAGTTACTCGCCGGGACAGGGTGGCAATCAGCCCCAGCATTTT.

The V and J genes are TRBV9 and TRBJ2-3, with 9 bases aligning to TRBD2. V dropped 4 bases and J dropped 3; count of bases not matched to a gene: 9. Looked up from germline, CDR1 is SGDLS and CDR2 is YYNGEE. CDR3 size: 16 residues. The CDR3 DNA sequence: TGTGCCAGCAGCCCCCGGGGTAGCGGGAGAACAGATACGCAGTATTTT. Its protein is CASSPRGSGRTDTQYF.

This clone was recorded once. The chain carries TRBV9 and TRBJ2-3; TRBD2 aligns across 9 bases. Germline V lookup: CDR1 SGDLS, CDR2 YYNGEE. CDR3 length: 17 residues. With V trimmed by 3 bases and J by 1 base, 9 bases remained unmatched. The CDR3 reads CASSAASAGGGTDTQYF. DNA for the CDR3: TGTGCCAGCAGCGCCGCGTCGGCGGGGGGGGGCACAGATACGCAGTATTTT.

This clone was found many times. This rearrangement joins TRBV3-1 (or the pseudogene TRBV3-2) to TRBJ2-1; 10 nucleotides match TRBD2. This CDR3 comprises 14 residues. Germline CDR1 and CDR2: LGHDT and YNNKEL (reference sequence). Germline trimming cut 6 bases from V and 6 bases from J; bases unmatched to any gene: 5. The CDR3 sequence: CASSPGLASNEQFF. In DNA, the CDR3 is TGTGCCAGCAGTCCGGGACTAGCGAGCAATGAGCAGTTCTTC.

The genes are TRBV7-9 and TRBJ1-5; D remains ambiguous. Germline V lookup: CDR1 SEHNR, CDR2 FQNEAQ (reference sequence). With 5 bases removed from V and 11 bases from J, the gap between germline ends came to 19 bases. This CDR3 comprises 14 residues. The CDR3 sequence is CASSPDGVLRAQHF. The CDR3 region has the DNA TGTGCCAGCAGCCCCGACGGTGTCTTGCGGGCCCAGCATTTT. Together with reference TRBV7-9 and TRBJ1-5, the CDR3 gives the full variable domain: DTGVSQNPRHKITKRGQNVTFRCDPISEHNRLYWYRQTLGQGPEFLTYFQNEAQLEKSRLLSDRFSAERPKGSFSTLEIQRTEQGDSAMYLCASSPDGVLRAQHFGDGTRLSIL.

CDR3 region: CAISRQGSTDTQYF. DNA of the CDR3: TGTGCCATCAGCCGACAGGGGAGCACAGATACGCAGTATTTT. The rearrangement joins TRBV10-3 to TRBJ2-3; 8 bases are a match to TRBD1. The ends lost 6 bases at V and 0 bases at J; junction bases unmatched: 2. The CDR3 covers 14 residues. Germline V gene data show CDR1 as ENHRY and CDR2 as SYGVKD.

The CDR3 is CASSLARLAGVAGELFF. Here the CDR3 DNA reads TGTGCCAGCAGCTTGGCTAGGCTAGCGGGAGTAGCCGGGGAGCTGTTTTTT. This rearrangement joins TRBV13 to TRBJ2-2; the match to TRBD2 covers 10 bases. This CDR3 is built from 17 residues. Per the germline V gene, CDR1 is PRHDT and CDR2 is FYEKMQ (reference sequence). J lost 6 bases, V lost 3 bases, and 10 bases had no gene match.

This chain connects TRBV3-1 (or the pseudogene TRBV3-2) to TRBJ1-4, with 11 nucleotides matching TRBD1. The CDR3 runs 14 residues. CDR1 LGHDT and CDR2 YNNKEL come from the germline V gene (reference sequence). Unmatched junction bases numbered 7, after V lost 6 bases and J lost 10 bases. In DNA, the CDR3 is TGTGCCAGCAGGCCCGGGACAGGGGGAGGAAAACTGTTTTTT. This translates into CASRPGTGGGKLFF.

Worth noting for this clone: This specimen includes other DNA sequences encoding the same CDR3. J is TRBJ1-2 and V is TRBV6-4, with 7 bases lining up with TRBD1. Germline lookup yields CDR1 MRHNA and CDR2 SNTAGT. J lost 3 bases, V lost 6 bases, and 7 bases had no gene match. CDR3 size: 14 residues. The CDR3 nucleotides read TGTGCCAGCAGCCCCGGGCAGGGGGACTATGGCTACACCTTC. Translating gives CASSPGQGDYGYTF.

CDR3 sequence (DNA): TGTGCCAGCAGTTCTCCGGGACTAGCGGACTACGAGCAGTACTTC. Residues: CASSSPGLADYEQYF. The V and J genes are TRBV6-5 and TRBJ2-7; 11 bases are a match to TRBD2. Per germline, CDR1 MNHEY and CDR2 SVGAGI. J gave up 3 bases and V 4 bases, and 5 bases lay outside the gene matches. CDR3 size: 15 residues.

CDR3 sequence: CATLRRGATEAFF. The CDR3 coding sequence is TGTGCCACTTTGAGGCGGGGGGCGACTGAAGCTTTCTTT. The chain carries TRBV6-5 and TRBJ1-1, with a tentative D call TRBD1 (6 bases). The V gene lost 10 bases and the J gene lost 5 bases, with 17 bases spanning the gap. This CDR3 is 13 amino acids long. CDR1 is MNHEY and CDR2 is SVGAGI in the germline V gene.

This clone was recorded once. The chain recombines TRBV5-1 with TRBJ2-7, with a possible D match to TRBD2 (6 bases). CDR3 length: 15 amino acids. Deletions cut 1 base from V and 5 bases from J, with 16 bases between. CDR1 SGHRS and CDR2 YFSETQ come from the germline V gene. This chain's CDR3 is CASSLLAQGGDEQYF. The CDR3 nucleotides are TGCGCCAGCAGCTTGCTAGCGCAGGGAGGAGACGAGCAGTACTTC.

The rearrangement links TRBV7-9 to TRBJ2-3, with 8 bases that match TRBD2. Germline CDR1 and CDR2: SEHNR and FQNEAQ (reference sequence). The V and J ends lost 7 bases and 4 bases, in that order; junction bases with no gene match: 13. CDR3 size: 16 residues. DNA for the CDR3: TGTGCCAGCATCAAAGGCGGGGGGTTTAGCGCAGATACGCAGTATTTT. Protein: CASIKGGGFSADTQYF.